This entry concerns a single TCR beta chain. No antigen is known for it. Using a J-beta primer mix together with a sample-barcoded 5' primer, a second PCR was run for roughly 6 to 12 cycles. CDR3-containing paired-end reads numbered at least 2.5 million in each sample. TCRdb passed the 5' RACE reads through MiXCR, listing each CDR3 protein once. The table records more than 800,000 distinct CDR3 sequences, 45% of them present only once. The donors, all healthy, were Caucasians living in Russia, aged roughly 6 to 95. The record originates from a study of blood T cells in healthy people across ages. Study findings and constraints: Roughly linearly, TCR beta diversity per million T cells fell as age increased.

This CDR3 contains 15 residues. From germline, CDR1 is MNHEY and CDR2 SVGEGT. Material for sequencing was blood. The clonotype was recovered from an older woman in good health. The rearrangement uses TRBV6-2 or TRBV6-3 and TRBJ2-1, with 8 bases matching TRBD2. The DNA end is a closer match to TRBJ2-7, so the J assignment may be wrong. The CDR3 sequence is CASSELADPYNEQYF. The CDR3 region has the DNA TGTGCCAGCAGCGAACTAGCGGACCCATACAATGAGCAGTACTTC.